Following are 9 T cell receptor beta chains from one sample sequenced in a study of monozygotic twins with inflammatory bowel disease. TCRdb reanalyzed the 5' RACE reads and collapses them to one entry per CDR3 protein, without DNA. The table lists fewer than 350,000 distinct CDR3 sequences. Specimen: blood. Source of these receptors: a human donor with ulcerative colitis or Crohn's disease, or a healthy co-twin of an affected twin (not recorded which).

The chain links TRBV20-1 to TRBJ1-2; TCRdb's D call of TRBD1 is untestable without DNA. Germline V CDR1 and CDR2: DFQATT, SNEGSKA (reference sequence). This CDR3 contains 18 residues. This CDR3 reads CSARQEVDRKLVNYGYTF.

The V and J genes are TRBV5-1 and TRBJ2-1; absent DNA, TCRdb's TRBD1 call cannot be checked. Germline values: CDR1 SGHRS, CDR2 YFSETQ. The CDR3 is 15 residues long. The CDR3 sequence is CASSAGQGIIWEQFF.

The CDR3 sequence: CASSLDYYSGANVLTF. The V gene is TRBV5-1, the J gene TRBJ2-6; there is no DNA to check the TCRdb D call of TRBD2. The CDR3 sequence is 16 residues long. In germline, CDR1 is SGHRS, CDR2 YFSETQ.

The V and J genes are TRBV7-9 and TRBJ1-2. Per germline, CDR1 SEHNR and CDR2 FQNEAQ (reference sequence). The CDR3 covers 15 residues. The CDR3 is CASSLNREVLYGYTF.

The chain joins TRBV29-1 to TRBJ2-1; checking the TCRdb D call of TRBD2 is not possible without DNA. CDR1 and CDR2 from the germline V gene are SQVTM and ANQGSEA. This CDR3 has 16 amino acids. The chain's CDR3 is CSVGLRKSLSYNEQFF.

This chain uses TRBV20-1 with TRBJ2-5; the D gene TCRdb calls, TRBD1, cannot be checked with no DNA. The CDR3 extends over 16 amino acids. Germline V CDR1 and CDR2: DFQATT, SNEGSKA (reference sequence). The CDR3 is CSARLTGGGQGATQYF.

The chain uses TRBV20-1 and TRBJ2-1; TCRdb names TRBD2, which stays unverified in the absence of DNA. The CDR3 has 13 residues. Germline lookup yields CDR1 DFQATT and CDR2 SNEGSKA (reference sequence). CDR3 amino acids: CSAASGRANEQFF.

V and J are TRBV20-1 and TRBJ2-1. CDR1 is DFQATT and CDR2 is SNEGSKA in the germline V gene (reference sequence). CDR3 size: 12 residues. CDR3 in amino acids: CSVKGDYNEQFF.

V is TRBV7-2 and J is TRBJ2-2; TCRdb indicates TRBD2, and absent DNA this call remains unverified. Germline V gene data show CDR1 as SGHTA and CDR2 as FQGNSA. The CDR3 totals 17 residues. The CDR3 is CASSLGSGVVLAGELFF.